These T cell receptor beta chains were read from a single sample in a study of CD8+CD57+ T cells in acquired aplastic anemia. TCRdb re-called the reads with MiXCR, one entry per CDR3 protein. The sample carries under 350,000 distinct CDR3 sequences, 45% to 65% recorded once. Sequences were obtained from sorted CD4+, CD8+, or CD8+CD57+ T cells (not recorded which) from PBMCs. Receptor source: a human donor with severe aplastic anemia or a healthy control (not recorded which). CDR3s include the opening cysteine and the closing phenylalanine or tryptophan. D genes are given only for firm matches. Rows give clone size only sometimes, using once, few, many, or a class for an expanded clone.

j_call v_call d_call clone_size cdr3_aa cdr3_nt
TRBJ2-7 TRBV25-1 - many CASSETGTSYEQYF TGTGCCAGCAGTGAAACAGGGACCTCCTACGAGCAGTACTTC
TRBJ1-5 TRBV11-2 - - CASSPPGTNQTQHF TGTGCCAGCAGCCCCCCAGGGACCAATCAGACCCAGCATTTT
TRBJ2-3 TRBV9 TRBD1 few CASSQWEGLWDSDYLSTDTQYF TGTGCCAGCAGCCAGTGGGAAGGGCTTTGGGACAGTGACTATCTTAGCACAGATACGCAGTATTTT
TRBJ2-5 TRBV2 TRBD2 - CASSTGGWETQYF TGTGCCAGCAGTACGGGGGGGTGGGAGACCCAGTACTTC
TRBJ1-5 TRBV3-1 TRBD1 many CASSQGDRVGNQPQHF TGTGCCAGCAGCCAGGGGGACAGGGTGGGCAATCAGCCCCAGCATTTT
TRBJ1-1 TRBV19 - few CASSKGQDTEAFF TGTGCCAGTAGTAAGGGTCAGGACACTGAAGCTTTCTTT
TRBJ2-7 TRBV6-6 - - CASSLDSSYSYEQYF TGTGCCAGCAGTTTAGACAGCTCTTACTCCTACGAGCAGTACTTC
TRBJ1-1 TRBV5-5 - - CASSLGSAGDNTEAFF TGTGCCAGCAGTTTAGGGTCGGCAGGGGACAATACTGAAGCTTTCTTT
TRBJ2-7 TRBV19 - - CASSIDLLGGEQYF TGTGCCAGTAGTATAGACCTACTGGGGGGCGAGCAGTACTTC
TRBJ2-3 TRBV7-3 - few CASSHVEGAQYF TGTGCCAGCAGTCACGTGGAGGGGGCGCAGTATTTT
TRBJ2-3 TRBV7-9 - once CASSLFGDVDTQYF TGTGCCAGCAGCTTATTTGGCGACGTGGATACGCAGTATTTT
TRBJ1-2 TRBV4-1 - - CASSQETDYGYTF TGCGCCAGCAGCCAAGAAACAGACTATGGCTACACCTTC
TRBJ2-5 TRBV6-5 - many CASSSRGLAQETQYF TGTGCCAGCAGTTCCCGCGGACTTGCTCAAGAGACCCAGTACTTC
TRBJ1-1 TRBV20-1 - - CSAPNLGSEAFF TGCAGTGCTCCTAATCTAGGCTCTGAAGCTTTCTTT
TRBJ2-7 TRBV7-3 TRBD1 once CASSLIPGQGTYEQYF TGTGCCAGCAGCTTAATCCCCGGACAGGGGACCTACGAGCAGTACTTC
TRBJ1-1 TRBV25-1 - - CASSITDGQPNEAFF TGTGCCAGCAGCATAACAGACGGACAGCCGAACGAAGCTTTCTTT
TRBJ1-6 TRBV2 - - CASFTGSSNSPLHF TGTGCCAGCTTTACAGGGTCAAGTAATTCACCCCTCCACTTT
TRBJ2-5 TRBV2 TRBD2 - CASSKGLAGEGETQYF TGTGCCAGCAGTAAGGGACTAGCGGGGGAAGGAGAGACCCAGTACTTC
TRBJ2-7 TRBV7-6 TRBD1 many CASSSLRQGEQYF TGTGCCAGCAGCTCATTACGACAGGGTGAGCAGTACTTC
TRBJ2-7 TRBV20-1 TRBD2 - CSAPPAGTIYEQYF TGCAGTGCTCCCCCGGCCGGGACTATCTACGAGCAGTACTTC
TRBJ1-2 TRBV5-1 TRBD1 - CASSPDLPRDREYGYTF TGCGCCAGCAGCCCGGACCTACCCCGGGACAGGGAATATGGCTACACCTTC
TRBJ2-5 TRBV20-1 TRBD1 - CSASPSGTGGGTQYF TGCAGTGCTAGCCCTAGCGGGACAGGGGGGGGGACCCAGTACTTC
TRBJ2-6 TRBV7-8 TRBD2 - CASSLSAGAGANVLTF TGTGCCAGCAGCTTATCAGCGGGAGCTGGGGCCAACGTCCTGACTTTC
TRBJ1-2 TRBV10-3 TRBD1 few CAISEGTGYGYTF TGTGCCATCAGTGAAGGGACAGGGTATGGCTACACCTTC
TRBJ1-1 TRBV24-1 TRBD1 - CATGTGLNTEAFF TGTGCCACCGGGACAGGCTTGAACACTGAAGCTTTCTTT
TRBJ2-1 TRBV20-1 TRBD1 - CSARGTGGTRTDTQFF TGCAGTGCTAGGGGGACAGGGGGTACTAGGACAGATACGCAGTTCTTC
TRBJ2-1 TRBV2 - - CASSGPANYNEQFF TGTGCCAGCAGTGGTCCGGCCAATTACAATGAGCAGTTCTTC
TRBJ1-2 TRBV5-6 - - CASSLGAGITSGYTF TGTGCCAGCAGCTTGGGGGCAGGGATAACTAGTGGCTACACCTTC
TRBJ1-1 TRBV14 - - CASRQNTEAFF TGTGCCAGCAGACAGAACACTGAAGCTTTCTTT
TRBJ1-1 TRBV5-1 - - CASSPSGRENTEAFF TGCGCCAGCAGCCCCAGTGGGAGGGAGAACACTGAAGCTTTCTTT
TRBJ2-7 TRBV2 TRBD1 - CASSRSGDRAHEQYF TGTGCCAGCAGTCGTAGTGGGGACAGGGCGCACGAGCAGTACTTC
TRBJ2-1 TRBV2 TRBD2 once CASSFSLAGGINEQFF TGTGCCAGCAGCTTCTCCCTAGCGGGGGGCATCAATGAGCAGTTCTTC
TRBJ2-1 TRBV13 - - CASSPHPSGDYNEQFF TGTGCCAGCAGCCCCCACCCCAGCGGTGACTACAATGAGCAGTTCTTC
TRBJ2-1 TRBV20-1 TRBD1 many CSARDRGNEQFF TGCAGTGCTCGGGACAGGGGGAATGAGCAGTTCTTC
TRBJ1-3 TRBV28 - many CASTLLGNTIYF TGTGCCAGCACCTTGCTTGGAAACACCATATATTTT
TRBJ2-5 TRBV9 TRBD2 - CASSGGGLQETQYF TGTGCCAGCAGCGGCGGGGGACTCCAAGAGACCCAGTACTTC
TRBJ2-2 TRBV30 - few CAWISMLNTGELFF TGTGCCTGGATTTCAATGTTGAACACCGGGGAGCTGTTTTTT
TRBJ1-2 TRBV20-1 - many CSARGVERTNYGYTF TGCAGTGCTAGAGGTGTCGAGAGGACTAACTATGGCTACACCTTC
TRBJ2-2 TRBV7-9 - once CASSQPGHDYEQYFGPGTGELFF -
TRBJ2-6 TRBV9 - once CASSLTTTLSSSGANVLTF TGTGCCAGCAGCCTCACCACGACCCTGTCCAGCTCTGGGGCCAACGTCCTGACTTTC
TRBJ2-1 TRBV24-1 - - CATRPRGNEQFF TGTGCCACCCGGCCACGGGGTAATGAGCAGTTCTTC
TRBJ2-3 TRBV2 TRBD1 - CATYRGRITDTQYF TGTGCCACCTACAGGGGGCGGATCACAGATACGCAGTATTTT
TRBJ1-3 TRBV2 TRBD1 - CASSEYAGGSGNTIYF TGTGCCAGCAGTGAATATGCAGGGGGCTCTGGAAACACCATATATTTT
TRBJ1-1 TRBV9 - few CASSVDSGTYEAFF TGTGCCAGCAGCGTAGATTCAGGGACTTACGAAGCTTTCTTT
TRBJ1-2 TRBV20-1 - - CSAGGEFYGYTF TGCAGTGCGGGGGGCGAATTCTATGGCTACACCTTC
TRBJ1-6 TRBV7-2 - - CASSWQGGSLHF TGTGCCAGCAGCTGGCAGGGAGGATCCCTCCACTTT
TRBJ1-5 TRBV24-1 - - CATSVRGINQPQHF TGTGCCACCAGTGTTAGGGGGATCAATCAGCCCCAGCATTTT
TRBJ2-7 TRBV5-1 TRBD2 - CASANSGSYEQYF TGCGCCAGCGCCAATAGCGGGAGCTACGAGCAGTACTTC
TRBJ2-5 TRBV5-1 - - CASQGGGVETQYF TGCGCCAGTCAAGGGGGCGGGGTAGAGACCCAGTACTTC
TRBJ1-2 TRBV10-1 - - CASRWDLGYTF TGTGCCAGCCGTTGGGACCTTGGCTACACCTTC
TRBJ2-7 TRBV7-9 - few CASSPPALTYEQYF TGTGCCAGCAGCCCGCCGGCCCTAACCTACGAGCAGTACTTC
TRBJ2-5 TRBV20-1 TRBD2 many CSAYDSGTTKETQYF TGCAGTGCCTACGACTCCGGGACTACAAAAGAGACCCAGTACTTC